Presented here are 27 T cell receptor beta chains from one specimen sequenced in a study of CD8 T cells in ankylosing spondylitis. Each CDR3 protein gets one entry after TCRdb re-called the 5' RACE reads with MiXCR. Seen here are 230,000 or so distinct CDR3 sequences, 20% to 30% observed once, and the top ten hold 0.6% to 0.75%. Sequencing was carried out using blood, either unsorted or a sorted T cell fraction (not recorded which). These receptors all come from a male donor with ankylosing spondylitis or in good health (not recorded which).

This clonotype was detected ten times or more. The V and J genes are TRBV10-3 and TRBJ2-1; D gene ambiguous. Deletions cut 4 bases from V and 4 bases from J, with 5 bases between. The germline V gene encodes CDR1 ENHRY and CDR2 SYGVKD. CDR3 length: 12 amino acids. In nucleotides, the CDR3 is TGTGCCATCAGTGGTCTGTACAATGAGCAGTTCTTC. Translation gives CAISGLYNEQFF.

This chain uses TRBV6-5 with TRBJ2-5, with D perhaps matching TRBD2 (6 bases). The germline V gene encodes CDR1 MNHEY and CDR2 SVGAGI. V lost 0 bases, J lost 5 bases, and 10 bases lay in between. The CDR3 length is 14 residues. This CDR3 is CASSYSSSVETQYF. As DNA, the CDR3 is TGTGCCAGCAGTTACTCGTCTAGCGTCGAGACCCAGTACTTC.

V gene TRBV10-1 combines with J gene TRBJ2-1; 11 nucleotides match TRBD1. Trimming removed 6 bases from V and 8 bases from J; junction bases left unmatched: 6. CDR3 length equals 14 residues. CDR1 is WNHNN, CDR2 SYGVQD, per germline (reference sequence). The CDR3 region has the DNA TGCGCCAGCAGCCGGACAGGGGGCTTAGATGAGCAGTTCTTC. Translation: CASSRTGGLDEQFF.

V usage is TRBV20-1 and J usage is TRBJ2-5; the match to TRBD2 covers 16 bases. With V trimmed by 6 bases and J by 6 bases, 7 bases remained unmatched. The CDR3 covers 15 residues. The germline CDR1 and CDR2 sequences are DFQATT and SNEGSKA (reference sequence). The CDR3 region is CSAGTSGGAGQTQYF. CDR3 in DNA: TGCAGTGCGGGGACTAGCGGGGGGGCTGGGCAGACCCAGTACTTC.

This clonotype was seen only a few times. The genes are TRBV7-2 and TRBJ2-7; 9 nucleotides agree with TRBD2. CDR3 length equals 15 residues. With V trimmed by 3 bases and J by 6 bases, 9 bases remained unmatched. In germline, CDR1 is SGHTA, CDR2 FQGNSA. The CDR3 nucleotides read TGTGCCAGCAGCTTTAGGGCGGGGGGGCCTTTCGAGCAGTACTTC. This gives the protein CASSFRAGGPFEQYF. Full variable domain (missing parts from reference TRBV7-2 and TRBJ2-7): GAGVSQSPSNKVTEKGKDVELRCDPISGHTALYWYRQSLGQGLEFLIYFQGNSAPDKSGLPSDRFSAERTGGSVSTLTIQRTQQEDSAVYLCASSFRAGGPFEQYFGPGTRLTVT.

This clonotype has a count of ten or more. This chain uses TRBV29-1 with TRBJ1-2; TRBD1 might be the D (5 bases). Germline V gene data show CDR1 as SQVTM and CDR2 as ANQGSEA. The germline V and J ends were trimmed by 7 bases and 4 bases, with 16 bases remaining between them. This CDR3 is 13 amino acids long. CDR3 region: CSGGEGFGYGYTF. The CDR3 region has the DNA TGCAGCGGGGGAGAGGGGTTCGGCTATGGCTACACCTTC. The full variable domain, completed using reference TRBV29-1 and TRBJ1-2, is SAVISQKPSRDICQRGTSLTIQCQVDSQVTMMFWYRQQPGQSLTLIATANQGSEATYESGFVIDKFPISRPNLTFSTLTVSNMSPEDSSIYLCSGGEGFGYGYTFGSGTRLTVV.

The rearrangement links TRBV12-3 or TRBV12-4 to TRBJ2-5; TRBD2 is a possible D gene (6 bases). The CDR3 sequence is 16 residues long. Between the trimmed V and J ends, which lost 3 bases and 5 bases, there was a span of 19 bases. CDR3 amino acids: CASSFIYSGRTETQYF. DNA for the CDR3: TGTGCCAGCAGTTTTATCTACAGCGGGCGGACGGAGACCCAGTACTTC.

The chain uses TRBV12-3 or TRBV12-4 and TRBJ2-7; 7 bases line up with TRBD2. The ends lost 6 bases at V and 1 base at J; junction bases unmatched: 12. The length of the CDR3 is 16 residues. The CDR3 region has the DNA TGTGCCAGCAGAAAGAGGTCGGGGGGTGGGTCCTACGAGCAGTACTTC. Translating it yields CASRKRSGGGSYEQYF.

The chain has TRBV6-1 and TRBJ2-7; D possibly corresponds to TRBD1 (8 bases). The CDR3 is 15 residues long. Looked up from germline, CDR1 is MNHNS and CDR2 is SASEGT. Trimming stripped 6 bases from V and 3 bases from J, with 18 bases between. The CDR3 sequence is CASRLTGGGRYEQYF. In DNA form, the CDR3 reads TGTGCCAGCAGACTAACAGGGGGAGGGCGCTACGAGCAGTACTTC.

The table lists this clonotype with many counts. V is TRBV28 and J is TRBJ1-4; no clear D. V lost 0 bases, J lost 14 bases, and 10 bases lay in between. The germline CDR1 and CDR2 sequences are MDHEN and SYDVKM. This CDR3 spans 12 amino acids. The CDR3 protein is CASSLWGGGLFF. CDR3 DNA sequence: TGTGCCAGCAGTTTATGGGGAGGAGGCCTGTTTTTT.

Many counts were recorded for this clonotype. The J gene is TRBJ2-1, the V gene TRBV9, with TRBD2 matching 7 bases. The CDR3 extends over 15 amino acids. Germline V gives CDR1 SGDLS, CDR2 YYNGEE. Losses at the gene ends were 7 bases for V and 0 bases for J; bases not matched to a gene: 7. The CDR3 DNA is TGTGCCAGCTCGACAGCGGGAAGCTCCTACAATGAGCAGTTCTTC. This encodes CASSTAGSSYNEQFF.

Ten or more counts support this clonotype. This chain uses TRBV12-3 or TRBV12-4 with TRBJ1-1; no firm D call. The CDR3 loop spans 13 amino acids. Trimming shortened V by 3 bases and J by 2 bases, and 7 bases separated the two germline ends. CDR3 sequence (DNA): TGTGCCAGCAGTTTTGATCGCAACACTGAAGCTTTCTTT. Protein product: CASSFDRNTEAFF.

The chain carries TRBV12-3 or TRBV12-4 and TRBJ2-3; 9 nucleotides agree with TRBD1. Trimming took 6 bases from V and 6 from J; bases not matched to a gene: 13. CDR3 size: 16 residues. The CDR3 region has the DNA TGTGCCAGCAGCCTGACCTCGGGACAGGGTAGGGATACGCAGTATTTT. Amino acids: CASSLTSGQGRDTQYF.

The genes are TRBV6-2 or TRBV6-3 and TRBJ2-1, with TRBD2 identical over 14 bases. CDR1 and CDR2 from the germline V gene are MNHEY and SVGEGT. The V gene end was trimmed by 2 bases and the J gene end by 2 bases; junction bases not matched to a gene: 8. The CDR3 extends over 19 amino acids. This chain's CDR3 is CASSYPIRLAGGTYNEQFF. As DNA, the CDR3 is TGTGCCAGCAGTTACCCGATTAGACTAGCGGGGGGGACCTACAATGAGCAGTTCTTC.

V gene TRBV20-1 combines with J gene TRBJ1-5; no clear D gene. V was cut by 5 bases and J by 0 bases, with 11 bases left in between. This CDR3 is built from 14 residues. The V gene's germline CDR1 is DFQATT and CDR2 SNEGSKA (reference sequence). The CDR3 region has the DNA TGCAGTGCTGGGTCTGAGTATAGCAATCAGCCCCAGCATTTT. Translated: CSAGSEYSNQPQHF.

This sequence joins TRBV20-1 and TRBJ2-5; D gene uncertain. Germline lookup yields CDR1 DFQATT and CDR2 SNEGSKA (reference sequence). The CDR3 covers 14 residues. Trimming cost V 3 bases and J 13 bases, with 24 bases left between them. Here the CDR3 reads CSARENGSPRVPYF. As DNA, the CDR3 is TGCAGTGCTAGGGAAAACGGGTCCCCAAGAGTCCCGTACTTC.

This clonotype was detected once. V and J are TRBV11-2 and TRBJ2-7, with 9 bases aligning to TRBD2. CDR1 and CDR2 from the germline V gene are SGHAT and FQNNGV. Trimming removed 1 base from V and 0 bases from J; junction bases left unmatched: 4. This CDR3 is 16 amino acids long. The CDR3 DNA sequence: TGTGCCAGCAGCTTAGGTAGCGGGGGCCTCTCCTACGAGCAGTACTTC. This codes for CASSLGSGGLSYEQYF. Full variable domain (missing parts from reference TRBV11-2 and TRBJ2-7): EAGVAQSPRYKIIEKRQSVAFWCNPISGHATLYWYQQILGQGPKLLIQFQNNGVVDDSQLPKDRFSAERLKGVDSTLKIQPAKLEDSAVYLCASSLGSGGLSYEQYFGPGTRLTVT.

There are many counts of this clonotype. V gene TRBV20-1 combines with J gene TRBJ2-1, with 7 bases fitting TRBD2. With V trimmed by 1 base and J by 3 bases, 3 bases remained unmatched. CDR3 length: 14 residues. The germline V gene encodes CDR1 DFQATT and CDR2 SNEGSKA (reference sequence). The CDR3 DNA is TGCAGTGCTAGAGCGGGGGGACGCTACAATGAGCAGTTCTTC. As protein: CSARAGGRYNEQFF.

This sequence joins TRBV12-3 or TRBV12-4 and TRBJ2-1; D may be TRBD1 or TRBD2 (6 bases each). With 2 bases removed from V and 5 bases from J, the gap between germline ends came to 13 bases. The CDR3 totals 15 residues. Here the CDR3 reads CASSLSGGPNNEQFF. Written as DNA, the CDR3 is TGTGCCAGCAGTTTAAGTGGGGGGCCTAACAATGAGCAGTTCTTC.

This clonotype has only a few counts. The chain has TRBV12-3 or TRBV12-4 and TRBJ2-7; D may be TRBD1 or TRBD2 (5 bases each). The CDR3 runs 17 residues. Trimming left V 1 base short and J 0 bases short, with 16 bases between. CDR3 sequence: CASSLVGAPQSSYEQYF. The CDR3 nucleotides are TGTGCCAGCAGTTTAGTCGGGGCGCCCCAAAGCTCCTACGAGCAGTACTTC.

This chain uses TRBV24-1 with TRBJ1-5; perhaps TRBD1 as D (5 bases). This CDR3 is 15 amino acids long. The V gene lost 5 bases and the J gene lost 0 bases, with 10 bases spanning the gap. Germline V gene data show CDR1 as KGHDR and CDR2 as SFDVKD. DNA of the CDR3: TGTGCCACCAGTGCGGGGGGTTATAGCAATCAGCCCCAGCATTTT. Its translation: CATSAGGYSNQPQHF.

This clonotype was picked up a small number of times. The CDR3 coding sequence is TGTGCCAGCAGCATCAAACAGAATCAGCCCCAGCATTTT. Its protein product is CASSIKQNQPQHF. The chain has TRBV12-3 or TRBV12-4 and TRBJ1-5; D unresolved. CDR3 size: 13 residues. V lost 6 bases to trimming and J lost 4 bases, with 10 bases between them.

This clonotype was recorded at least ten times. The V and J genes are TRBV7-2 and TRBJ1-3, with TRBD1 matching over 7 bases. With 4 bases clipped from V and 4 bases from J, the junction kept 1 base outside the gene matches. From germline, CDR1 is SGHTA and CDR2 FQGNSA. The CDR3 has 13 amino acids. CDR3 DNA: TGTGCCAGCAGCTGGGGACAGGGAAACACCATATATTTT. Amino acid sequence: CASSWGQGNTIYF. Using reference TRBV7-2 and TRBJ1-3 for the parts outside the CDR3, the full variable domain is GAGVSQSPSNKVTEKGKDVELRCDPISGHTALYWYRQSLGQGLEFLIYFQGNSAPDKSGLPSDRFSAERTGGSVSTLTIQRTQQEDSAVYLCASSWGQGNTIYFGEGSWLTVV.

The CDR3 is CASQGQGGNQPQHF. The DNA for the CDR3 is TGTGCCAGCCAGGGGCAGGGAGGCAATCAGCCCCAGCATTTT. The chain has TRBV2 and TRBJ1-5; D is possibly TRBD1 (6 bases). Germline V gene data show CDR1 as SNHLY and CDR2 as FYNNEI. This CDR3 has 14 residues. V lost 8 bases to trimming and J lost 2 bases, with 13 bases between them.

This clonotype was counted between two and nine times. The V and J genes are TRBV20-1 and TRBJ2-1; possibly TRBD2 for D (5 bases). This CDR3 has 11 residues. V was pared by 5 bases and J by 10 bases, with 12 bases between. CDR1 and CDR2 (germline): DFQATT, SNEGSKA (reference sequence). The CDR3 coding sequence is TGCAGTGCTGGCCCCTGGGAGGAGCAGTTCTTC. As protein: CSAGPWEEQFF.

This clonotype was observed many times. A read error may account for a junction end that differs from germline. This chain links TRBV20-1 with TRBJ1-2; maybe TRBD1 (6 bases). The germline CDR1 and CDR2 sequences are DFQATT and SNEGSKA (reference sequence). This CDR3 is 12 amino acids long. CDR3 sequence reads: CSARDPGVESSF. The CDR3 DNA reads as TGCAGTGCTAGAGATCCAGGGGTTGAGTCCTCCTTC.

This clonotype was seen only a few times. V usage is TRBV12-3 or TRBV12-4 and J usage is TRBJ2-3; no clear D gene. V was cut by 5 bases and J by 9 bases, with 15 bases left in between. This CDR3 contains 13 residues. As DNA, the CDR3 is TGTGCCAGCAGTGGGGATGGCAAATTAACGCAGTATTTT. It yields the protein CASSGDGKLTQYF.